This entry is about one T cell receptor (beta chain). Its target antigen remains unknown. No base qualities exist here, and no much larger clone lies one base off it. TCRbeta CDR3 regions were amplified from genomic DNA using the immunoSEQ Assay, a bias-controlled multiplex PCR. Per the source publication's procedure: The number of nucleated cells in each sample was estimated by amplification of reference gene primers within the assay. To quantify the absolute abundance of each unique TCRbeta CDR3 rearrangement, sequence reads were collapsed and filtered. For each sample, productive Simpson clonality was calculated as the square root of Simpson's diversity index over productive rearrangements. TCRdb stores this immuneACCESS table with in-frame sequences only. Part of the clones is absent; in the studies checked, under half of the shortfall reflects unresolved V genes, and no reason is known for the rest. V and J calls and clone size are those listed in that table; D and trimming were worked out from the DNA. Counted in this sample were around 270,000 clones; approximately 89% of them appeared once. The top ten clones comprise under 2.5% of the sample.

This sample is part of a study of blood T cell repertoires in COVID-19 (TCRdb year 2020). Turning to the overall study: Samples from collaborators originated in the United States, Italy and Spain and spanned both the acute and convalescent phases of COVID-19. The repertoires were released in a freely available public database meant as a resource for research on the immune response to SARS-CoV-2. Subjects who had been exposed to COVID-19, were actively infected with it, or had recovered from it provided the deeply sampled blood TCRbeta repertoires that made up the dataset. The prospective study material was composed of cDNA or gDNA derived from T cells, B-cell-depleted T cells, or PBMCs. Where available, HLA class I and class II types were taken from metadata supplied by the sample provider and were not determined by assay-based typing. The samples were drawn from two sources: the first 160 participants of the ongoing ImmuneRACE study, and fewer than 1,500 subjects contributed by 6 global collaborators. Nearly every sample came with metadata listing a de-identified subject ID, COVID-19 status, age in years and sex.

Study-wide findings and limitations: The amount of clinical and demographic metadata varied by source and participant and was provided uncurated.

Each collaborating institution followed its own protocols to collect whole blood in K2EDTA tubes. For TCRbeta analysis, collaborator samples were shipped as frozen whole blood, as isolated PBMCs, or as DNA extracted from either sample type. V is trimmed back by 4 bases and J by 4 bases, and the junction contains 3 bases that no gene match accounts for. The CDR3 sequence holds 14 residues, the cysteine and phenylalanine included. Only the CDR3 portion is preserved as DNA: 42 bases, with reading frame beginning at the first base. For CDR1 and CDR2, the germline V gene lists SGHRS and YFSETQ. The clonotype comes from a woman aged 45-65 years with acute or convalescent COVID-19. Source material: peripheral blood. The chain was built from TRBV5-1 and TRBJ1-4, and 8 bases in between align with TRBD1. The CDR3 protein: CASSQGQDNEKLFF. The sequence in DNA is TGCGCCAGCAGCCAGGGACAGGATAATGAAAAACTGTTTTTT.